This TCR beta chain was captured in a study of shared clonotypes between healthy human individuals. Germline V gene lookup returns CDR1 GTSNPN and CDR2 SVGIG (reference sequence). This CDR3 spans 12 amino acids. V shed 0 bases and J shed 5 bases, with 7 bases lying between them. TCRdb keeps only in-frame clones here, not all; method: immunoSEQ multiplex PCR. The sample records about 490,000 clones, roughly 85% being singletons. The sample consisted of PBMCs. J is TRBJ1-1 and V is TRBV30; no definite D call. The origin of this receptor is a woman aged 40 to 50 in good health. Some clones in this sample may be carry-over from other donors' samples. The CDR3 region is CAWSVMGTEAFF. The CDR3 bases are TGTGCCTGGAGTGTAATGGGGACTGAAGCTTTCTTT.